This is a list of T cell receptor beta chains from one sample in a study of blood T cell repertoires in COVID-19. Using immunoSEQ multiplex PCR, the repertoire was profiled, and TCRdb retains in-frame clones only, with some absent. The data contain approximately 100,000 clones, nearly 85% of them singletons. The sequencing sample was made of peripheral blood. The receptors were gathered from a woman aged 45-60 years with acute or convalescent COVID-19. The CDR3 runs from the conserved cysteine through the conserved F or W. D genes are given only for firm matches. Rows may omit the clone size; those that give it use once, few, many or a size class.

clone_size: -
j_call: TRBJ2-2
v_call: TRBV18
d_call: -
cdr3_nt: TGTGCCAGCTCACCAGATACAGCTAACACCGGGGAGCTGTTTTTT
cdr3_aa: CASSPDTANTGELFF

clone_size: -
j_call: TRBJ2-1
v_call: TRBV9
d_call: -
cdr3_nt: TGTGCCAGCAGCGTAGCAGGATCGGGGGTACAGTTCTTC
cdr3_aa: CASSVAGSGVQFF

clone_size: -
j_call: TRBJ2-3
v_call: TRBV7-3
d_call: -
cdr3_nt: TGTGCCAGCAGCTTAGGCCTGGGGCGGACAGATACGCAGTATTTT
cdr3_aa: CASSLGLGRTDTQYF

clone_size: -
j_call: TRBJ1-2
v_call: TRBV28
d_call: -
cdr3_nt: TGTGCCAGCAGTTTTGGAGAATTCTATGGCTACACCTTC
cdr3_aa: CASSFGEFYGYTF

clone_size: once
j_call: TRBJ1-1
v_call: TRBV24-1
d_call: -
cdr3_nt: TGTGCCACCAGGGATCGGGGTGAAGCTTTCTTT
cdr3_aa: CATRDRGEAFF

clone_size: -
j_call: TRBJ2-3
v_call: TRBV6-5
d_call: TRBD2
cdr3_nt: TGTGCCAGCCTTAGCCAGCGGGGAACCACAGATACGCAGTATTTT
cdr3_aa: CASLSQRGTTDTQYF

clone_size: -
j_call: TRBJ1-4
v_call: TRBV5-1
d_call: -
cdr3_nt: TGCGCCAGCAGCTTAACAAGTGCAACTAATGAAAAACTGTTTTTT
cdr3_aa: CASSLTSATNEKLFF

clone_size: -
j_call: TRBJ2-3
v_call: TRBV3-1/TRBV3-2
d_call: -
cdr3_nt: TGTGCCAGCAGCCCAGGGACCCACAGGGGAGGAAATACGCAGTATTTT
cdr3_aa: CASSPGTHRGGNTQYF

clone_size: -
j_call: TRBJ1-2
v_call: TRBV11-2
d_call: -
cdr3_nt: TGTGCCAGCAGCTTAGTAGGAGGAGGGTCCTATGGCTACACCTTC
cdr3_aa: CASSLVGGGSYGYTF

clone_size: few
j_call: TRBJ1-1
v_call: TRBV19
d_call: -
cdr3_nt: TGTGCCAGTAGTGGGGCGGTGAACACTGAAGCTTTCTTT
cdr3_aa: CASSGAVNTEAFF

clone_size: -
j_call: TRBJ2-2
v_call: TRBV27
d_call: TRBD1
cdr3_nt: TGTGCCAGTCAAAAAGGTGTCGCAGGGGGCTGGAGTGGGGAGCTGTTTTTT
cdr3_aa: CASQKGVAGGWSGELFF

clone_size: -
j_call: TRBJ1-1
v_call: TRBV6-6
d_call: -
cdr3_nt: TGTGCCAGCACCCAAACCCCGGGACATGAAGCTTTCTTT
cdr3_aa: CASTQTPGHEAFF

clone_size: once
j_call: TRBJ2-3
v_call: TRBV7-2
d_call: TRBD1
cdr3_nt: TGTGCCAGCAGCTCCCGACAGGGGTTCCCAGATACGCAGTATTTT
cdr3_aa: CASSSRQGFPDTQYF

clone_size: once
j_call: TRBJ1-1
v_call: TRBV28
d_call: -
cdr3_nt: TGTGCCAGCAGCGAAAGACAGAGGTTGAAGACTGAAGCTTTCTTT
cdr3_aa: CASSERQRLKTEAFF

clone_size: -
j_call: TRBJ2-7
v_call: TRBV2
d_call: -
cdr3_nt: TGTGCCAGCGCGTCTTACGAGCAGTACTTC
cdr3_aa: CASASYEQYF

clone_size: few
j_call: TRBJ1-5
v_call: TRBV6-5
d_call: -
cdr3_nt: TGTGCCAGCAGTTACGGTAGCCTTCAGCCCCAGCATTTT
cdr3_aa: CASSYGSLQPQHF

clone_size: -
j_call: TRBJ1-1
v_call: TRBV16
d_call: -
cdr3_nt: TGTGCCAGCAAGATCGACTTGAACACTGAAGCTTTCTTT
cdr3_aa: CASKIDLNTEAFF

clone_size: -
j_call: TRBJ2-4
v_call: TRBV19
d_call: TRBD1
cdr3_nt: TGTGCCAGTAGTATGCGTCCCCAAACAGGGGCGACTAAAAACATTCAGTACTTC
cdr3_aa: CASSMRPQTGATKNIQYF

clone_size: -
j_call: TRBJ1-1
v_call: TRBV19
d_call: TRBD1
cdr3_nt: TGTGCCAGTAATCTGGACAGGGCGACTGAAGCTTTCTTT
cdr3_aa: CASNLDRATEAFF

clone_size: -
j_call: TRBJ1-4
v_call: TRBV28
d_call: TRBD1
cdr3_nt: TGTGCCAGCAGTGGACAGGGGGGTGGGAAACTGTTTTTT
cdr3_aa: CASSGQGGGKLFF

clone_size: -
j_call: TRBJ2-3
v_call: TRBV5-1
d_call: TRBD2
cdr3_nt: TGCGCCAGCAGCTGGAAGCCGGGACTAGCGGCTACTAGCACAGATACGCAGTATTTT
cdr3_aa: CASSWKPGLAATSTDTQYF

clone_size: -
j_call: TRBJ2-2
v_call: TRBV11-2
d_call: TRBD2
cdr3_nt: TGTGCCAGCAGCTTACGGCTAGCGGGGGGGCCGGGCACCGGGGAGCTGTTTTTT
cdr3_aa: CASSLRLAGGPGTGELFF

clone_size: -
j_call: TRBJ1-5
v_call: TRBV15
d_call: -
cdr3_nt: TGTGCCACCAGCATCAGGCGGGGTGGCAATCAGCCCCAGCATTTT
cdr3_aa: CATSIRRGGNQPQHF

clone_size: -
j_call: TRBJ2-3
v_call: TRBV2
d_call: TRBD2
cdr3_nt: TGTGCCAGCAACTTCGGAGCGGGGACAGATACGCAGTATTTT
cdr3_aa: CASNFGAGTDTQYF

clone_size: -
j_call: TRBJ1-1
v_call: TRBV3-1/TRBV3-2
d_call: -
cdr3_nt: TGTGCCAGCAGCCAAAAGGGGGATTTCAGGGGATTCTCTGAAGCTTTCTTT
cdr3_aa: CASSQKGDFRGFSEAFF

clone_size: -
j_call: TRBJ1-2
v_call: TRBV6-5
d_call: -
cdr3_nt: TGTGCCAGCAGCCAAGGGCTATACGGGGACTATGGCTACACCTTC
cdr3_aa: CASSQGLYGDYGYTF

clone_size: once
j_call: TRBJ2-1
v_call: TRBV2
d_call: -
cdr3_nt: TGTGCCAGCAGTGAAGCGCGGCAGAACGGTGAGCAGTTCTTC
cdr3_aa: CASSEARQNGEQFF

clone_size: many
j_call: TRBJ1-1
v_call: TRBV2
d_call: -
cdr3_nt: TGTGCCAGCAGTCTAAAGGTGGCGGGGAACACTGAAGCTTTCTTT
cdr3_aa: CASSLKVAGNTEAFF

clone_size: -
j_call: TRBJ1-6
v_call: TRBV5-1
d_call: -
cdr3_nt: TGCGCCAGCAGCAAGGACAGACTTAATTCACCCCTCCACTTT
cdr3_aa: CASSKDRLNSPLHF

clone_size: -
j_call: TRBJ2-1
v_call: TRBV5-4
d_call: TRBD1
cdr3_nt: TGTGCCAGCAGCTTGGAGACAGGGAGGCAGTTCTTC
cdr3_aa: CASSLETGRQFF

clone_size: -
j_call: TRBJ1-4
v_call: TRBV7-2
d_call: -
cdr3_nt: TGTGCCAGCAGCCCCGCCAGGGTGCCTAATGAAAAACTGTTTTTT
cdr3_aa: CASSPARVPNEKLFF

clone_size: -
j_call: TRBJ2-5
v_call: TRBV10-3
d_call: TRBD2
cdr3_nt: TGTGCCATCAGTGAGGGAGAAACTAGCGGGGGGCTCGAGACCCAGTACTTC
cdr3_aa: CAISEGETSGGLETQYF